The T cell receptor (beta chain) described here comes from a study of T-cell reconstitution after alpha-beta-depleted transplantation in children. This clonotype has a count of ten or more. Unique molecular identifiers were incorporated into the prepared TCRbeta library. TCRdb re-called the PCR reads with MiXCR, one entry per CDR3 protein. Among some 600,000 distinct CDR3 sequences, roughly 15% were seen once, and the ten largest hold approximately 1%. This clonotype was sampled from a human donor who donated a stem cell graft to a child with acute myeloid leukemia. The specimen comprised PBMCs from the stem cell graft donor, sampled from the stem cell graft.

The CDR3 here is CSAHRSTASSYNEQFF. In DNA, the CDR3 is TGCAGTGCCCACCGCTCCACTGCGAGCTCCTACAATGAGCAGTTCTTC. The rearrangement uses TRBV20-1 and TRBJ2-1; D gene ambiguous. Germline V gives CDR1 DFQATT, CDR2 SNEGSKA (reference sequence). Trimming took off 6 bases at V and 0 bases at J, with 18 bases between the two ends. The CDR3 spans 16 residues.